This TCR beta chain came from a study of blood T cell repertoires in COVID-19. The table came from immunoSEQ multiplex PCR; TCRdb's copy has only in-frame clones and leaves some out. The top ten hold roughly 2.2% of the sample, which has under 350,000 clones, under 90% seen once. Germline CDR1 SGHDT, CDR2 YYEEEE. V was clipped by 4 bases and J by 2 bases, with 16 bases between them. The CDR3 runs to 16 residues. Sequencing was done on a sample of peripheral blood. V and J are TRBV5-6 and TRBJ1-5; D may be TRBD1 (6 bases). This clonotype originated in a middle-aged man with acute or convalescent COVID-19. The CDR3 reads CASSQGIQGGNQPQHF. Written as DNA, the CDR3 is TGTGCCAGCAGCCAGGGGATACAGGGAGGCAATCAGCCCCAGCATTTT. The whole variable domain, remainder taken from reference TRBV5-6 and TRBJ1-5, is DAGVTQSPTHLIKTRGQQVTLRCSPKSGHDTVSWYQQALGQGPQFIFQYYEEEERQRGNFPDRFSGHQFPNYSSELNVNALLLGDSALYLCASSQGIQGGNQPQHFGDGTRLSIL.